This TCR beta chain appears in the sequencing data of a study of brain T cells in children with intractable seizures. The study, taken as a whole, reports: Absence of clones before surgery may stem from lower sequencing depth.

Produced via immunoSEQ multiplex PCR; TCRdb's table is partial and in-frame only. The sample includes tens of thousands of clones, roughly 91% seen only once; the top ten take less than 2%. Concerning this clone itself: Its antigen remains unknown.

Sequencing was limited to surgery cases with top T cell transcript signatures in brain tissue. Pre-surgery treatment included at least one anti-epileptic drug. Sequences were derived from peripheral blood, sampled at surgery. This clonotype was obtained from a boy under two years old with tuberous sclerosis and intractable seizures.

CDR3 DNA: TGCGCCAGCAGCCGGGACAACCAAGAGACCCAGTACTTC. Translated, it gives CASSRDNQETQYF. The V call is TRBV5-1, the J call TRBJ2-5; a possible D gene is TRBD1 (6 bases). The germline V gene has CDR1 SGHRS and CDR2 YFSETQ. There are 13 residues in the CDR3. Trimming shortened V by 4 bases and J by 0 bases, and 7 bases separated the two germline ends.